Reported below is one T cell receptor beta chain. The repertoire was sequenced with immunoSEQ multiplex PCR; TCRdb's copy has only in-frame clones and lacks some. The data hold approximately 310,000 clones, with about nine tenths observed a single time. The sample belongs to a study of blood T cell repertoires in COVID-19. The V end was cut by 0 bases, the J end by 8 bases, with 15 bases between. The CDR3 spans 15 residues. Germline V CDR1 and CDR2: SGHRS, YFSETQ. Sequencing was performed on PBMCs or T cells enriched from blood (not recorded which). The receptor's source is a man aged 55 to 70 who had recovered from COVID-19. The genes are TRBV5-1 and TRBJ2-1; D is uncertain. CDR3 sequence (DNA): TGCGCCAGCAGCTTGGTAGAGGCCAGCATCCATGAGCAGTTCTTC. As protein: CASSLVEASIHEQFF.